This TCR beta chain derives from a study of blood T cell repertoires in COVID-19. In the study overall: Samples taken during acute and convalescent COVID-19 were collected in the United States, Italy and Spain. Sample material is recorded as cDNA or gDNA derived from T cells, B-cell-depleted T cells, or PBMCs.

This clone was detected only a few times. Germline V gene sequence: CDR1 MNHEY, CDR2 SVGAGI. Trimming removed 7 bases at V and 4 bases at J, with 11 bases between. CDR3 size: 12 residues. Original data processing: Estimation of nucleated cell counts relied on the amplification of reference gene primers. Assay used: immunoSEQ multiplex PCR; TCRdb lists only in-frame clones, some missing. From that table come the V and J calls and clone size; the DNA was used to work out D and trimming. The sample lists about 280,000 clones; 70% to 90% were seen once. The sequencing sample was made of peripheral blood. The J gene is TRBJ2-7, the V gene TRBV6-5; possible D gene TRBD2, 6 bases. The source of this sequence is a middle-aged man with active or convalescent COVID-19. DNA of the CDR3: TGTGCCAGCATCGGGGGTTTATACGAGCAGTACTTC. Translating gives CASIGGLYEQYF.